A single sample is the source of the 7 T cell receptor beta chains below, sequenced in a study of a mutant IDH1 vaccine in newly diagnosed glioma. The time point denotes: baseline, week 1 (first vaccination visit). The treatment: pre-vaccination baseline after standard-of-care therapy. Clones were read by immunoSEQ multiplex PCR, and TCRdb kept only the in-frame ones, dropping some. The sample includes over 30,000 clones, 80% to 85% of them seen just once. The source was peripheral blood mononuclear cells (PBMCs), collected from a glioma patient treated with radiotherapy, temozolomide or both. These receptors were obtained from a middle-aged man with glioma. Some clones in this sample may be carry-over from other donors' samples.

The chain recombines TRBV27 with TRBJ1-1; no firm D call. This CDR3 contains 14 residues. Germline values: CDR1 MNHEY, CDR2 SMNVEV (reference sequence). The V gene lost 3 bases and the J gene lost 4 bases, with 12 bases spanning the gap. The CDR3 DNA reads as TGTGCCAGCAGTTTTGGTGGTCTCGGCACTGAAGCTTTCTTT. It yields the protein CASSFGGLGTEAFF.

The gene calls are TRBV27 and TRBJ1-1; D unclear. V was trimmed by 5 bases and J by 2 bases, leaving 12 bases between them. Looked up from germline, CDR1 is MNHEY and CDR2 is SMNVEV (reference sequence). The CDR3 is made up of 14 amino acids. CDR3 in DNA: TGTGCCAGCAGTCCAAGTTTCGGTAACACTGAAGCTTTCTTT. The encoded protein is CASSPSFGNTEAFF.

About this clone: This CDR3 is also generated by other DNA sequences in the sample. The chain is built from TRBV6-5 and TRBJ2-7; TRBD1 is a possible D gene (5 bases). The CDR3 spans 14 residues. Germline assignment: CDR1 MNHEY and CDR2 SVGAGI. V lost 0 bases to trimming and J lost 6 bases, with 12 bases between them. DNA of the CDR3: TGTGCCAGCAGTTACTCCAGGGCGCCTGGCGAGCAGTACTTC. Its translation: CASSYSRAPGEQYF.

The DNA for the CDR3 is TGCACCAGCAGTTCGGACAGCTCTGGGGCCAACGTCCTGACTTTC. This translates into CTSSSDSSGANVLTF. The rearrangement links TRBV1 to TRBJ2-6; the table's D call, TRBD1, has no DNA check behind it. TRBV1 is termed a pseudogene. CDR3 size: 15 residues.

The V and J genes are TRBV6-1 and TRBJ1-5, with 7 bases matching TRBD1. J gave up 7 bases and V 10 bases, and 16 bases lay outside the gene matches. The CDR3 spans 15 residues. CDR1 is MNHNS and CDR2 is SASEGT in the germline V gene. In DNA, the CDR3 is TGTGCCACTATACAGACAGGGCCGGGGGGACAGCCCCAGCATTTT. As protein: CATIQTGPGGQPQHF.

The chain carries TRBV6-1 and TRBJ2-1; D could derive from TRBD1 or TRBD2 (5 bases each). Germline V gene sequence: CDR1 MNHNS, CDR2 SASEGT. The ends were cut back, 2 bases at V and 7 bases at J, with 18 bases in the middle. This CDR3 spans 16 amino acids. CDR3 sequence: CASSEFNYGEGNEQFF. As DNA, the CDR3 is TGTGCCAGCAGTGAATTCAATTACGGTGAGGGGAATGAGCAGTTCTTC.

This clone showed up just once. CDR3: CASSQDLGPSSYEQYF. DNA of the CDR3: TGTGCCAGCAGCCAAGACCTGGGACCATCTTCCTACGAGCAGTACTTC. The V gene is TRBV4-2, the J gene TRBJ2-7, with D perhaps matching TRBD1 or TRBD2 (5 bases each). This CDR3 has 16 amino acids. Trimming removed 0 bases at V and 1 base at J, with 13 bases between. Germline V gives CDR1 LGHNA, CDR2 YNFKEQ.